These 10 T cell receptor beta chains originate from one sample sequenced in a study of cytomegalovirus exposure and HLA in healthy donors (dated 2017 in TCRdb). Libraries were made using the immunoSEQ multiplex PCR assay. Drawn from immuneACCESS, this table holds only the in-frame rearrangements with V and J called that TCRdb kept. Clones are partly lost; checked studies trace under half to an unresolved V gene and leave the rest unexplained. The sample table records fewer than 200,000 clones; approximately 86% of these occur just once. Approximately 7% of the sample comes from the top ten. Sample: PBMCs. The receptors stem from a man younger than 40 in good health and CMV-seropositive.

For the CDR3, the DNA is TGTGCCAGCAGTGAAGTCCTGATACAGGGTTGGCCCCAGCATTTT. Translation: CASSEVLIQGWPQHF. J is TRBJ1-5 and V is TRBV6-1; possible D gene TRBD1, 6 bases. Trimming shortened V by 1 base and J by 9 bases, and 16 bases separated the two germline ends. The CDR3 has 15 residues. Per germline, CDR1 MNHNS and CDR2 SASEGT.

The chain is built from TRBV28 and TRBJ2-1, with TRBD1 identical over 7 bases. V lost 5 bases, J lost 8 bases, and 18 bases stayed unmatched. The CDR3 extends over 17 amino acids. Germline values: CDR1 MDHEN, CDR2 SYDVKM. The DNA of the CDR3 is TGTGCCAGCAGTCCCTATATCCGCCACAGGGGTACGGATGAGCAGTTCTTC. Translated: CASSPYIRHRGTDEQFF.

The chain employs TRBV28 and TRBJ1-2; 10 positions agree with TRBD1. The CDR3 spans 15 residues. Germline V lookup: CDR1 MDHEN, CDR2 SYDVKM. Trimming took 7 bases from V and 4 from J; bases not matched to a gene: 9. This CDR3 reads CASTRDRGRLYGYTF. The CDR3 region has the DNA TGTGCCAGCACCCGGGACAGGGGCCGCCTCTATGGCTACACCTTC.

This chain uses TRBV6-5 with TRBJ1-2; tentatively, D is TRBD1 (5 bases). Germline CDR1 reads MNHEY; CDR2 reads SVGAGI. CDR3 length: 13 amino acids. The germline V and J ends were trimmed by 0 bases and 7 bases, with 9 bases remaining between them. This chain's CDR3 is CASSYSWGSGYTF. In DNA form, the CDR3 reads TGTGCCAGCAGTTACTCCTGGGGGTCTGGCTACACCTTC.

The V gene is TRBV2, the J gene TRBJ1-3; D uncertain. Per the germline V gene, CDR1 is SNHLY and CDR2 is FYNNEI. The CDR3 consists of 10 residues. V gave up 8 bases and J gave up 8 bases, with 7 bases separating them. The CDR3 loop reads CASGLDTIYF. The CDR3, as DNA: TGTGCCAGCGGCCTGGACACCATATATTTT.

The J gene is TRBJ2-7, the V gene TRBV6-5, with 7 bases fitting TRBD1. The CDR3 sequence is 14 residues long. Trimming removed 2 bases from V and 2 bases from J; junction bases left unmatched: 3. From germline, CDR1 is MNHEY and CDR2 SVGAGI. The CDR3 region is CASSYRQGPYEQYF. As DNA, the CDR3 is TGTGCCAGCAGTTACCGACAGGGCCCCTACGAGCAGTACTTC.

This chain links TRBV7-9 with TRBJ1-1; D is uncertain. In germline, CDR1 is SEHNR, CDR2 FQNEAQ (reference sequence). V was trimmed by 2 bases and J by 1 base, leaving 8 bases between them. This CDR3 spans 14 amino acids. As DNA, the CDR3 is TGTGCCAGCAGCTTACTCCCAGAGAACACTGAAGCTTTCTTT. Its translation: CASSLLPENTEAFF.

The chain joins TRBV7-2 to TRBJ2-1; D gene unclear. This CDR3 has 13 amino acids. CDR1 and CDR2 (germline): SGHTA, FQGNSA. Trimming removed 2 bases at V and 9 bases at J, with 11 bases between. CDR3 nucleotides: TGTGCCAGCAGCTTACCGCCTAGGAGTGAGCAGTTCTTC. Protein sequence: CASSLPPRSEQFF.

The genes are TRBV6-5 and TRBJ1-2; D ambiguous. Trimming took off 4 bases at V and 2 bases at J, with 2 bases between the two ends. The CDR3 is made up of 11 amino acids. Germline assignment: CDR1 MNHEY and CDR2 SVGAGI. The CDR3 sequence is CASSSNYGYTF. The CDR3, as DNA: TGTGCCAGCAGTTCAAACTATGGCTACACCTTC.

V usage is TRBV5-3 and J usage is TRBJ2-7; 7 nucleotides line up with TRBD1. TRBV5-3 falls under the ORF class, with uncertain function. The ends lost 0 bases at V and 4 bases at J; junction bases unmatched: 16. The CDR3 runs 18 residues. The CDR3 is CARSLAIGGARPGYEQYF. The DNA of the CDR3 is TGTGCCAGAAGCTTGGCCATAGGGGGCGCTCGACCAGGATACGAGCAGTACTTC.